The rows below give T cell receptor beta chains drawn from one sample of a study of blood T cells in healthy people across ages. TCRdb processed the 5' RACE reads anew with MiXCR; each CDR3 protein has one entry. Found here are some 730,000 distinct CDR3 sequences, 22% of them singletons; the top ten hold roughly a fifth. Sequenced sample: blood. All receptors come from an older man in good health. The CDR3 runs from the conserved cysteine through the conserved F or W. The D gene is left open where the match is weak. Size values are once, few and many counts, or a class for expanded clones, and some rows have none.

>many|TRBV5-1|TRBD1|TRBJ1-1
TGCGCCAGCAGCCCTCGTGGACAGGGGGCGAGTGAAGCTTTCTTT
CASSPRGQGASEAFF
>few|TRBV6-1|TRBD1|TRBJ1-1
TGTGCCAGCAGTGGGGACAGGGGGTTTGGCACTGAAGCTTTCTTT
CASSGDRGFGTEAFF
>.|TRBV9|TRBD2|TRBJ2-3
TGTGCCAGCAGCGTGGGGGGACTAGCGGGGCTAACGACTAGCACAGATACGCAGTATTTT
CASSVGGLAGLTTSTDTQYF
>few|TRBV5-1|TRBD1|TRBJ2-1
TGCGCCAGCAGCGGCATGGGGACAGGGGGTATCAATGAGCAGTTCTTC
CASSGMGTGGINEQFF
>.|TRBV6-6|.|TRBJ1-5
TGTGCCAGCAGTTACGTCCAGACTGAGAATCAGCCCCAGCATTTT
CASSYVQTENQPQHF
>.|TRBV19|.|TRBJ1-5
TGTGCCAGTAGTAAACAGGGAATTCAGCCCCAGCATTTT
CASSKQGIQPQHF
>once|TRBV5-4|.|TRBJ1-4
TGTGCCTGCGGCCCACAGGATTCTGAAAAACTGTTTTTT
CACGPQDSEKLFF
>.|TRBV7-9|TRBD2|TRBJ2-1
TGTGCCAGCAGCGGAGGGGCGGGGGGCCGAGATGAGCAGTTCTTC
CASSGGAGGRDEQFF
>.|TRBV7-2|.|TRBJ1-2
TGTGCCAGCAGCCCCCAGGAGGGCTATGATGCCTACACCTTC
CASSPQEGYDAYTF
>.|TRBV19|TRBD1|TRBJ1-2
TGTGCCAGTAGTATCTTCACAGGGGGCAATGGCTACACCTTC
CASSIFTGGNGYTF